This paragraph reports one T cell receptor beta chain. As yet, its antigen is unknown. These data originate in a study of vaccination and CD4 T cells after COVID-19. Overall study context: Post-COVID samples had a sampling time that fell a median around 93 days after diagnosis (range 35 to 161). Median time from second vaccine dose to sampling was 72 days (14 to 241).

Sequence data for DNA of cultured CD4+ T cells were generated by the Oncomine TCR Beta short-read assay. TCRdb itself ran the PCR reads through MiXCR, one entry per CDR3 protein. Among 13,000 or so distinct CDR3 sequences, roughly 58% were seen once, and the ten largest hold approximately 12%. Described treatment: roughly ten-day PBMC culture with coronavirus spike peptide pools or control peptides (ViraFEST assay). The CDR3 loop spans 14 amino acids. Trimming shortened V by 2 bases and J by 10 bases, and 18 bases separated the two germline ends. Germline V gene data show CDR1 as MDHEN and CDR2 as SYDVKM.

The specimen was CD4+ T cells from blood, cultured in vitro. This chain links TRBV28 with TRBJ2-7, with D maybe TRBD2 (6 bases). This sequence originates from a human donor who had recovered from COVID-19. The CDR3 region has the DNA TGTGCCAGCAGTTTAGCGGAGGGGAGTCGTGAACAGTACTTC. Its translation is CASSLAEGSREQYF.